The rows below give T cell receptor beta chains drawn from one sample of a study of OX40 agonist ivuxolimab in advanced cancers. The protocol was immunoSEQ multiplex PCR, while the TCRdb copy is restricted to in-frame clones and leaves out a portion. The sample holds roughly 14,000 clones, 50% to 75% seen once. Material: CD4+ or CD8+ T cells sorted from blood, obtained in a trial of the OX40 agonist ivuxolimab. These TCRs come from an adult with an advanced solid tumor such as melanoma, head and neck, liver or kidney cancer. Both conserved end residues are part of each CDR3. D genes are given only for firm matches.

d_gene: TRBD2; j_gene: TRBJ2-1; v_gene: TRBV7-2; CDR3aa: CASSSGLAVYNEQFF
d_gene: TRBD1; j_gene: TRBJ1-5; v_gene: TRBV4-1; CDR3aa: CASSQDSGQSQPQHF
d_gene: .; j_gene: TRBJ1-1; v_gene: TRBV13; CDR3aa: CASSFTKNTEAFF
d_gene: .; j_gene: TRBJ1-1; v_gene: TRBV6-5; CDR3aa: CASSYGYGTRTFF
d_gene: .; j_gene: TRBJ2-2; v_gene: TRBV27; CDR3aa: CASSLKAGVSRTGELFF
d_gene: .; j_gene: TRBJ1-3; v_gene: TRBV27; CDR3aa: CASSFVGPGNTIYF
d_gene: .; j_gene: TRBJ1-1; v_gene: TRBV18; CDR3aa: CASSLDREAFF
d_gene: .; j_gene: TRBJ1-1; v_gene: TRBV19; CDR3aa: CASSPGAWGNTEAFF
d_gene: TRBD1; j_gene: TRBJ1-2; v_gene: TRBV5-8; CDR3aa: CASSKGQGWNGYTF
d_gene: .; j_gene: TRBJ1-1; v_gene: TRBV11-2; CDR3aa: CASSLWRGEMNTEAFF
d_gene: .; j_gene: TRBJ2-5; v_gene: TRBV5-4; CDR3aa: CASNNIGGLEETQYF
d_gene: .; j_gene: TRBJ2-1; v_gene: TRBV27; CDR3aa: CASKQIGSYNEQFF
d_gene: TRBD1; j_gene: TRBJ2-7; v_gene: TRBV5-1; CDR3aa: CASSVDRGGYEQYF
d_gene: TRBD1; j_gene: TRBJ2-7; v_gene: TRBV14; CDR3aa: CASSLRTGGDEQYF
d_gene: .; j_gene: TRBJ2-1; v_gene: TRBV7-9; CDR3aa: CASGPSSYNEQFF
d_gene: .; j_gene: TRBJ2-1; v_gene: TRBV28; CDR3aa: CASSGLERDLVGNEQFF
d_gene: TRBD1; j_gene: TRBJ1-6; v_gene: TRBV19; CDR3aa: CASSLGTGYSPLHF
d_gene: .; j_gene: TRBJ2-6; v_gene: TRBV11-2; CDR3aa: CASSWAGGSGANVLTF
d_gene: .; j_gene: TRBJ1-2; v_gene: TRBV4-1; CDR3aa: CASSQGGNYGYTF
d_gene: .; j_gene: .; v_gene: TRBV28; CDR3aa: CASRRASDRSYEQYF
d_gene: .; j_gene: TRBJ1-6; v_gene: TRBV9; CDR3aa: CASSVASSYNSPLHF
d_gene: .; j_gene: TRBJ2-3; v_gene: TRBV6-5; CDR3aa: CASSLGRDTQYF
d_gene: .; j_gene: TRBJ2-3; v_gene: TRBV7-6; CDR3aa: CASSKLGSTDTQYF
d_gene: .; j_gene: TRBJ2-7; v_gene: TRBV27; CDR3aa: CASSLTTSYEQYF
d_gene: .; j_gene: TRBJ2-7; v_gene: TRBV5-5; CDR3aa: CASSLGRGPYEQYF
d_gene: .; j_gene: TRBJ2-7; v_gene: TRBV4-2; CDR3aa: CASSPGYEQYF
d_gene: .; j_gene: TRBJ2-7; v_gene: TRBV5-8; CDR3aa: CASSLEGSLYEQYF